Each of the 20 T cell receptor beta chains below was sequenced from the same sample in a study of CD8 T cells in ankylosing spondylitis (dated by TCRdb to 2016 to 2017). Paper-wide results and their limitations: A TCR beta motif of several highly homologous amino acid variants appeared characteristic of blood from ankylosing spondylitis patients.

The library came from 5' RACE. Sequencing was performed on an Illumina HiSeq 2500. TCRdb handled the public reads itself, with Q25 trimming in fastp and clone calling in MiXCR, and kept productive beta chains. Rows merge per CDR3 protein into single entries with the most common DNA and genes. Within this sample are a few hundred thousand distinct CDR3 sequences, with approximately 8% of them counted one time only. The top ten clonotypes cover 13% to 15% of the sample. Antigen specificity for these receptors is unknown. Material for sequencing was blood, either unsorted or a sorted T cell fraction (not recorded which). The receptor set was obtained from a male donor with ankylosing spondylitis.

This clonotype was counted ten times or more. This chain links TRBV29-1 with TRBJ2-7; the D call may be TRBD1 or TRBD2 (5 bases each). V was pared by 6 bases and J by 3 bases, with 12 bases between. The germline CDR1 and CDR2 sequences are SQVTM and ANQGSEA. CDR3 length equals 12 residues. The CDR3 DNA is TGCAGCGTCGGACGGGGCAGCTACGAGCAGTACTTC. Its translation: CSVGRGSYEQYF.

This clonotype occurred a few times. This chain joins TRBV18 and TRBJ2-1; D perhaps matches TRBD2 (6 bases). The CDR3 loop spans 13 amino acids. The V gene's germline CDR1 is KGHSH and CDR2 LQKENI. Between the trimmed V and J ends, which lost 6 bases and 10 bases, there was a span of 16 bases. CDR3 DNA sequence: TGTGCCAGCTCCGGCGGGGCTTCCCGCGAGCAGTTCTTC. Its protein is CASSGGASREQFF.

This clonotype was detected a few times. The J gene is TRBJ2-5, the V gene TRBV7-3; 8 bases are a match to TRBD2. Unmatched junction bases numbered 4, after V lost 2 bases and J lost 5 bases. CDR1 is SGHTA, CDR2 FQGTGA, per germline. The CDR3 is 14 amino acids. CDR3 protein: CASSLSGGDETQYF. The DNA of the CDR3 is TGTGCCAGCAGCTTATCGGGAGGGGATGAGACCCAGTACTTC.

This clonotype was observed at least ten times. The gene calls are TRBV4-2 and TRBJ2-7; D is unresolved. The length of the CDR3 is 13 residues. Germline V gene lookup returns CDR1 LGHNA and CDR2 YNFKEQ. The V gene lost 0 bases and the J gene lost 8 bases, with 11 bases spanning the gap. The CDR3 DNA sequence: TGTGCCAGCAGCCAAGATTGGGATCCCCAGCAGTACTTC. Amino acids: CASSQDWDPQQYF.

This clonotype was recorded at least ten times. The V call is TRBV29-1, the J call TRBJ2-3; D not resolved. V was pared by 0 bases and J by 3 bases, with 13 bases between. CDR1 and CDR2 from the germline V gene are SQVTM and ANQGSEA. The CDR3 is 15 amino acids. This CDR3 is CSVEDPGSETDTQYF. The DNA for the CDR3 is TGCAGCGTTGAAGATCCAGGATCGGAAACAGATACGCAGTATTTT.

This clonotype was seen only a few times. J is TRBJ2-7 and V is TRBV29-1, with D possibly being TRBD2 (6 bases). There are 14 residues in the CDR3. CDR1 SQVTM and CDR2 ANQGSEA come from the germline V gene. Trimming cost V 4 bases and J 2 bases, with 15 bases left between them. CDR3 region: CSVGSGAEAYEQYF. DNA for the CDR3: TGCAGCGTTGGATCGGGAGCAGAGGCCTACGAGCAGTACTTC.

In its sample, this clonotype was seen a few times. The chain employs TRBV5-4 and TRBJ2-3; 7 nucleotides line up with TRBD1. The V gene's germline CDR1 is SGHNT and CDR2 YYREEE (reference sequence). The CDR3 consists of 19 residues. J lost 2 bases, V lost 0 bases, and 15 bases had no gene match. This chain's CDR3 is CASSLGFPAGTAITDTQYF. CDR3 in DNA: TGTGCCAGCAGCTTGGGTTTTCCGGCCGGGACAGCCATCACAGATACGCAGTATTTT.

The genes are TRBV23-1 and TRBJ2-2, with TRBD2 identical over 13 bases. TRBV23-1 counts as an open reading frame of uncertain function. Germline trimming cut 2 bases from V and 6 bases from J; bases unmatched to any gene: 9. CDR3 size: 18 residues. The CDR3 DNA follows: TGCGCCAGCAGTCAACCCAATACAACTAGCGGGAGGGCCGGGGAGCTGTTTTTT. This translates into CASSQPNTTSGRAGELFF.

This clonotype has at least ten counts. The chain carries TRBV20-1 and TRBJ1-4; possible D gene TRBD1, 5 bases. The germline CDR1 and CDR2 sequences are DFQATT and SNEGSKA (reference sequence). This CDR3 contains 15 residues. The ends were cut back, 6 bases at V and 4 bases at J, with 18 bases in the middle. The CDR3 is CSAPPSGALNEKLFF. The CDR3 nucleotides are TGCAGTGCCCCTCCGTCTGGGGCCCTTAATGAAAAACTGTTTTTT.

This clonotype came up a few times. The genes are TRBV7-2 and TRBJ2-7; D might be TRBD1 (6 bases). V lost 1 base and J 5 bases, leaving 15 bases between the germline ends. The CDR3 extends over 15 amino acids. The V gene's germline CDR1 is SGHTA and CDR2 FQGNSA. In DNA form, the CDR3 reads TGTGCCAGCAGCTTAGTCGGCAGGGGATCACACGAGCAGTACTTC. Its protein is CASSLVGRGSHEQYF.

This clonotype came up a few times. The rearrangement links TRBV3-1 to TRBJ1-2; 9 bases map to TRBD1. The CDR3 sequence is 14 residues long. V lost 6 bases, J lost 7 bases, and 9 bases stayed unmatched. CDR1 LGHDT and CDR2 YNNKEL come from the germline V gene (reference sequence). CDR3 DNA sequence: TGTGCCAGCAGACCCGACCGGGACAGGGCTGGCTACACCTTC. This codes for CASRPDRDRAGYTF.

The table lists this clonotype with a few counts. The chain is built from TRBV19 and TRBJ2-5; D may be TRBD1 (6 bases). V lost 5 bases and J lost 5, with 15 bases in between. Germline CDR1 LNHDA, CDR2 SQIVND (reference sequence). This CDR3 has 14 residues. For the CDR3, the DNA is TGTGCCAGTAGTCAGGGGCTTCACTCGGAGACCCAGTACTTC. Translation gives CASSQGLHSETQYF. The entire variable domain, with the rest obtained from reference TRBV19 and TRBJ2-5, is as follows: DGGITQSPKYLFRKEGQNVTLSCEQNLNHDAMYWYRQDPGQGLRLIYYSQIVNDFQKGDIAEGYSVSREKKESFPLTVTSAQKNPTAFYLCASSQGLHSETQYFGPGTRLLVL.

This CDR3 reads CASSLSHSYEQYF. The CDR3 DNA reads as TGTGCCAGCAGCTTGTCTCACTCCTACGAGCAGTACTTC. The rearrangement joins TRBV5-8 to TRBJ2-7; unclear D gene. This CDR3 is 13 amino acids long. CDR1 is SGHTS, CDR2 YDEGEE, per germline. The V end was cut by 1 base, the J end by 0 bases, with 5 bases between.

Many counts were recorded for this clonotype. The genes are TRBV5-1 and TRBJ2-1; D remains ambiguous. The CDR3 spans 13 residues. Germline-derived CDR1 and CDR2 are SGHRS and YFSETQ. V shed 4 bases and J shed 5 bases, with 10 bases lying between them. DNA of the CDR3: TGCGCCAGCAGCGGAAGGACGGACAATGAGCAGTTCTTC. Encoded protein: CASSGRTDNEQFF.

The chain uses TRBV24-1 and TRBJ2-3, with 8 bases identical to TRBD2. V lost 9 bases to trimming and J lost 6 bases; unmatched junction nucleotides: 7. This CDR3 has 13 residues. Germline V CDR1 and CDR2: KGHDR, SFDVKD. The CDR3 coding sequence is TGTGCCACCGGTCGGGGGGGCATGGATACGCAGTATTTT. It translates to CATGRGGMDTQYF.

This chain joins TRBV6-5 and TRBJ2-5, with D possibly called TRBD1 or TRBD2 (6 bases each). CDR3 length: 17 residues. Germline CDR1 is MNHEY and CDR2 is SVGAGI. The V gene lost 2 bases and the J gene lost 7 bases, with 23 bases spanning the gap. The CDR3 sequence: CASSYSSGAGETGTQYF. The CDR3 region has the DNA TGTGCCAGCAGTTACAGTTCGGGGGCCGGGGAAACGGGGACCCAGTACTTC.

This chain connects TRBV18 to TRBJ1-1; 8 positions agree with TRBD1. Losses at the gene ends were 0 bases for V and 8 bases for J; bases not matched to a gene: 2. Germline V gene lookup returns CDR1 KGHSH and CDR2 LQKENI. The CDR3 contains 13 residues. This CDR3 reads CASSPPDRAEAFF. The CDR3 nucleotides are TGTGCCAGCTCACCACCGGACAGGGCAGAAGCTTTCTTT.

Worth noting for this clonotype: The germline gene is not matched at one end of the junction; a read error may be the cause. This sequence joins TRBV7-7 and TRBJ2-5; 14 bases fit TRBD2. The CDR3 loop spans 17 amino acids. The V gene's germline CDR1 is SSHAT and CDR2 FNYEAQ (reference sequence). DNA for the CDR3: TGTGCTAGCAGCCCACAGGGACTAGCGGGAGAGGGAGAGACCCAGTACTTC. Its translation: CASSPQGLAGEGETQYF.

This clonotype was picked up many times. V is TRBV12-3 or TRBV12-4 and J is TRBJ2-7; 7 positions agree with TRBD1. The CDR3 sequence is 14 residues long. The junction had 11 bases not matched to a gene; V was cut back by 7 bases and J by 5 bases. The CDR3 sequence: CASTPGQMIDEQYF. The CDR3 nucleotides read TGTGCCAGCACACCGGGACAGATGATCGACGAGCAGTACTTC.

J is TRBJ2-1 and V is TRBV12-3 or TRBV12-4; possibly TRBD1 for D (6 bases). V lost 1 base to trimming and J lost 8 bases, with 9 bases between them. This CDR3 region has 13 residues. In DNA, the CDR3 is TGTGCCAGCAGTTTAGTGGGGGCGCATGAGCAGTTCTTC. It specifies CASSLVGAHEQFF.